This TCR beta chain appears in the sequencing data of a study of blood T cell repertoires in COVID-19. The CDR3 loop spans 15 amino acids. Germline loops: CDR1 LNHDA, CDR2 SQIVND (reference sequence). V gave up 3 bases and J gave up 7 bases; unmatched junction bases: 7. Profiling relied on immunoSEQ multiplex PCR, and the TCRdb table lists in-frame clones only, not all of them. The sample includes about 50,000 clones, about 80% seen only once; the top ten take roughly 25%. This clone has a handful of counts. Sequencing was done on a sample of peripheral blood. This chain connects TRBV19 to TRBJ2-1, with 9 bases lining up with TRBD2. This receptor was obtained from a man aged 70 or older with acute or convalescent COVID-19. This CDR3 reads CASSIGGGAGNEQFF. The CDR3 DNA reads as TGTGCCAGTAGTATCGGCGGGGGGGCTGGGAATGAGCAGTTCTTC.